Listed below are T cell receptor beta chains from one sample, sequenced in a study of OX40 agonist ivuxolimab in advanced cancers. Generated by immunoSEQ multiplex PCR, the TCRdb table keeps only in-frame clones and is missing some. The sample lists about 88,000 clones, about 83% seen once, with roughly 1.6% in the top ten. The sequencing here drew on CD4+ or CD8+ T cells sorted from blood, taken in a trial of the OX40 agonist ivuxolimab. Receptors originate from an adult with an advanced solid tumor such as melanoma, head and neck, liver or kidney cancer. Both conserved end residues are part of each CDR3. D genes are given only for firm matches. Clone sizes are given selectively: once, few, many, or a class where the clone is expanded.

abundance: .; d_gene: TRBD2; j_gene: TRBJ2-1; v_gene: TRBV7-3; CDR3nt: TGTGCCAGCAGCTTAGGGGGACTAGCGGGTTCATACAATGAGCAGTTCTTC; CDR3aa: CASSLGGLAGSYNEQFF
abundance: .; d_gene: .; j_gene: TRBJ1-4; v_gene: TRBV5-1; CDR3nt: TGCGCCAGCAGCTTGGTTTCAGAAAATGAAAAACTGTTTTTT; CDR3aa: CASSLVSENEKLFF
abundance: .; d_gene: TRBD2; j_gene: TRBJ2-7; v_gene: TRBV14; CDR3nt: TGTGCCAGCAGCCGCACATTTCTGGGACTAGCACACGAGCAGTACTTC; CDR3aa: CASSRTFLGLAHEQYF
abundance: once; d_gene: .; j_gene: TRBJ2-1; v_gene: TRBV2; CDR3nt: TGTGCCAGCAGTGTCTTGCTTACCAATGAGCAGTTCTTC; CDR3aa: CASSVLLTNEQFF
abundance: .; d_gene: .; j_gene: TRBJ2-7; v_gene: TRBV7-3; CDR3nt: TGTGCCAGCAGCTTAAGAATTGGTTACGAGCAGTACTTC; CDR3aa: CASSLRIGYEQYF
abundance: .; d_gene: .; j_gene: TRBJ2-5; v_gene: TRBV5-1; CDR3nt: TGCGCCAGCGCATCTGGACGCAAAGGGGAGACCCAGTACTTC; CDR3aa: CASASGRKGETQYF
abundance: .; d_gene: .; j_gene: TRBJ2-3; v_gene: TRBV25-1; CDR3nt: TGTGCCAGCAGTGAATATAGACTCACAGATACGCAGTATTTT; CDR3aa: CASSEYRLTDTQYF
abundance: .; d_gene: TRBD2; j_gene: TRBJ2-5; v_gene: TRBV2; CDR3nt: TGTGCCAGCAGGCGGGGGACTAGCGGGCAAGAGACCCAGTACTTC; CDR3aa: CASRRGTSGQETQYF
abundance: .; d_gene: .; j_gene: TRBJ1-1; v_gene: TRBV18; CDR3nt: TGTGCCAGCTCCGGACGACCAGACACTGAAGCTTTCTTT; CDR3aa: CASSGRPDTEAFF
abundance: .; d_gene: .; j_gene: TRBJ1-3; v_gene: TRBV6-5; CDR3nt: TGTGCCAGCAGGCTCGGACGTAACTCTGGAAACACCATATATTTT; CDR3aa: CASRLGRNSGNTIYF
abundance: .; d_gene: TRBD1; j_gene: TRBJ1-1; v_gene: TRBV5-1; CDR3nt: TGCGCCAGCAGCTTGGGAGGGACAGGAAACACTGAAGCTTTCTTT; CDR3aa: CASSLGGTGNTEAFF
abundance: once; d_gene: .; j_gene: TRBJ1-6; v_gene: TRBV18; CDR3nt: TGTGCCAGCTCACCACCCATAGATTCACCCCTCCACTTT; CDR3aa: CASSPPIDSPLHF
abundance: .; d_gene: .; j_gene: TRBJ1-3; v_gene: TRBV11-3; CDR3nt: TGTGCCAGCAGCTTAGGGGAACCTTCGGAGGACACCATATATTTT; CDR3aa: CASSLGEPSEDTIYF
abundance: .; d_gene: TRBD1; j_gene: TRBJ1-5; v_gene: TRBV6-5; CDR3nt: TGTGCCAGCAGTCAGACAGGGACGAGCAATCAGCCCCAGCATTTT; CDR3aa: CASSQTGTSNQPQHF
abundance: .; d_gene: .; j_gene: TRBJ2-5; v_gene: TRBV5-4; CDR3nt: TGTGCCAGAAGCTTGGGCCGGGAGACCCAGTACTTC; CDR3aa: CARSLGRETQYF
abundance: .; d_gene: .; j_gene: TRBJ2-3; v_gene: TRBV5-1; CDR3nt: TGCGCCAGCAGGGACAGCAGCGGTAGTCTAGAGGATACGCAGTATTTT; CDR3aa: CASRDSSGSLEDTQYF
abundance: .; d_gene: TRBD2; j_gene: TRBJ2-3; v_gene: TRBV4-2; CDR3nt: TGTGCCAGCAGCCAAGGGGCGGGGGGATACACAGATACGCAGTATTTT; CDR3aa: CASSQGAGGYTDTQYF
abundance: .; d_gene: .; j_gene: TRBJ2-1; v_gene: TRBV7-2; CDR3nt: TGTGCCAGCAGCTTAGCGGTTGGCCCCTACAATGAGCAGTTCTTC; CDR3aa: CASSLAVGPYNEQFF
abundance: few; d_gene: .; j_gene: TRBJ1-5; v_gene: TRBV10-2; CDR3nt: TGCGCCAGCAGAGAGACCGGGACAATGTTAAATCAGCCCCAGCATTTT; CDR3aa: CASRETGTMLNQPQHF
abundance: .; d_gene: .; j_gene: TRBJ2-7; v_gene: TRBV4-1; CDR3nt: TGCGCCAGCAAAACCCAAACGGACAGTTACGAGCAGTACTTC; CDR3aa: CASKTQTDSYEQYF
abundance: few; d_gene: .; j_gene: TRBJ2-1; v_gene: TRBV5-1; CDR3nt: TGCGCCAGCAGCCTTGCACCAGGAGGGCCCAGGTCCAATGAGCAGTTCTTC; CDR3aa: CASSLAPGGPRSNEQFF
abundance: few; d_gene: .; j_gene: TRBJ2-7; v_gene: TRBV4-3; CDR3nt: TGCGCCAGCAGCCAAGATTCAGGGCCAGCCGGCGAGCAGTACTTC; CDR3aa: CASSQDSGPAGEQYF
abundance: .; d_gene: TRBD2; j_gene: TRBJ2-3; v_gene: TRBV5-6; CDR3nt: TGTGCCAGCAGCTTTAGCGGGAGGGACACAGATACGCAGTATTTT; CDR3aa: CASSFSGRDTDTQYF
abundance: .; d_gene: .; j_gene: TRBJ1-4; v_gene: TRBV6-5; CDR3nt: TGTGCCAGCAGTTACTCCGGACAAAGAGGAGAAAAACTGTTTTTT; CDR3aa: CASSYSGQRGEKLFF
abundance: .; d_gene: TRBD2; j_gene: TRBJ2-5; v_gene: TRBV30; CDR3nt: TGTGCCTGGAGTGCCCTACTGGCGGGGGGGGAGACCCAGTACTTC; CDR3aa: CAWSALLAGGETQYF
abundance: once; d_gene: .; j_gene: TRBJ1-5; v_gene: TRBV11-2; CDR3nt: TGTGCCAGCAGCGTTACGAGCAATCAGCCCCAGCATTTT; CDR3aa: CASSVTSNQPQHF
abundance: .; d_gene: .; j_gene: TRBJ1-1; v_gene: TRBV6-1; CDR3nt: TGTGCCAGCAGTGGAAACCTGGGACAGAACACTGAAGCTTTCTTT; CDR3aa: CASSGNLGQNTEAFF
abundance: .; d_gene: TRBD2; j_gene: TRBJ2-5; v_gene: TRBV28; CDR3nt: TGTGCCAGCGGGGGGGGATGGGAGACCCAGTACTTC; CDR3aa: CASGGGWETQYF